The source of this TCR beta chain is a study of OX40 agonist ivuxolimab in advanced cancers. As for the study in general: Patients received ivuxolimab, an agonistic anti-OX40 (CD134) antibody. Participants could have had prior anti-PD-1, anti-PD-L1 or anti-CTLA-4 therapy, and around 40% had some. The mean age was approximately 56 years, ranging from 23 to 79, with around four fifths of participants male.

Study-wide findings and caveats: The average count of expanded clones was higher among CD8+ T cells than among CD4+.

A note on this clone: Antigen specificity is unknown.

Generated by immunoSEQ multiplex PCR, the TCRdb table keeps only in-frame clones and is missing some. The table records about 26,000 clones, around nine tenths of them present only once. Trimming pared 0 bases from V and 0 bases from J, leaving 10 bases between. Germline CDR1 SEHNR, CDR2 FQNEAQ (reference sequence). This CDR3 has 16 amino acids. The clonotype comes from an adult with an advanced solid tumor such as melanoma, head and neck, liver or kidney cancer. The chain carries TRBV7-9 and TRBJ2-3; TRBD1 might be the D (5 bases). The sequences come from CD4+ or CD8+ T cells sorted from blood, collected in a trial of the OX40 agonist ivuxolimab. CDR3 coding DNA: TGTGCCAGCAGCTTAGCCCAGGGATGGAGCACAGATACGCAGTATTTT. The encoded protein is CASSLAQGWSTDTQYF.